The 9 T cell receptor beta chains reported below all come from one sample, sequenced in a study of blood T cell repertoires in COVID-19. Data came from immunoSEQ multiplex PCR; TCRdb stores just in-frame clones and leaves some out. The profile shows some 110,000 clones, around 86% of them singletons. Input material: peripheral blood. These receptors originate from a man between 65 and 85 years old with acute or convalescent COVID-19.

This clone was detected only a few times. The rearrangement links TRBV5-1 to TRBJ2-3; 9 bases agree with TRBD2. The J segment lost 6 bases and the V segment lost 0 bases, leaving 11 bases of the junction unmatched. Germline V gene lookup returns CDR1 SGHRS and CDR2 YFSETQ. The CDR3 contains 17 residues. The CDR3 sequence is CASSLATSGGSLDTQYF. CDR3 nucleotides: TGCGCCAGCAGCTTGGCGACTAGCGGCGGGTCTTTGGATACGCAGTATTTT. The full variable domain, rest sourced from reference TRBV5-1 and TRBJ2-3, is KAGVTQTPRYLIKTRGQQVTLSCSPISGHRSVSWYQQTPGQGLQFLFEYFSETQRNKGNFPGRFSGRQFSNSRSEMNVSTLELGDSALYLCASSLATSGGSLDTQYFGPGTRLTVL.

The chain carries TRBV5-1 and TRBJ2-2; 11 bases are shared with TRBD1. The germline CDR1 and CDR2 sequences are SGHRS and YFSETQ. V lost 4 bases, J lost 4 bases, and 3 bases stayed unmatched. The CDR3 runs to 15 residues. For the CDR3, the DNA is TGCGCCAGCAGCCCCGGACAGGGGGCCACCGGGGAGCTGTTTTTT. Amino acids: CASSPGQGATGELFF.

The chain employs TRBV11-2 and TRBJ1-2; 10 nucleotides agree with TRBD1. Germline CDR1 is SGHAT and CDR2 is FQNNGV. Trimming at V came to 7 bases and at J to 6 bases, leaving 8 bases not matched to a gene. There are 14 residues in the CDR3. For the CDR3, the DNA is TGTGCCAGCACCTCCCTGGACAGGGGGGATGGCTACACCTTC. The encoded protein is CASTSLDRGDGYTF.

The chain is built from TRBV14 and TRBJ2-7, with no clear D. V lost 1 base and J lost 3, with 4 bases in between. In germline, CDR1 is SGHDN, CDR2 FVKESK. The CDR3 runs 12 residues. The CDR3 sequence: CASSQVDYEQYF. The CDR3 bases are TGTGCCAGCAGCCAAGTAGACTACGAGCAGTACTTC.

The chain carries TRBV15 and TRBJ1-1; 9 bases line up with TRBD1. J was trimmed by 1 base and V by 0 bases; bases with no gene match: 6. The CDR3 runs to 17 residues. Germline CDR1 reads LNHNV; CDR2 reads YYDKDF (reference sequence). CDR3 protein: CATSRERGQGTNTEAFF. Here the CDR3 DNA reads TGTGCCACCAGCAGAGAGAGAGGACAGGGGACGAACACTGAAGCTTTCTTT.

The chain recombines TRBV6-2 or TRBV6-3 with TRBJ1-5; possible D gene TRBD1, 5 bases. The CDR3 sequence is 13 residues long. V lost 6 bases and J lost 7, with 13 bases in between. Germline CDR1 is MNHEY and CDR2 is SVGEGT. CDR3 nucleotide sequence: TGTGCCAGCAGCGGGGGGAGGGGCCAGCCCCAGCATTTT. Translated: CASSGGRGQPQHF.

This clone was counted a few times. This chain uses TRBV5-4 with TRBJ2-7; D is perhaps TRBD1 (6 bases). Deletions cut 0 bases from V and 5 bases from J, with 12 bases between. The CDR3 totals 14 residues. Germline CDR1 SGHNT, CDR2 YYREEE (reference sequence). The CDR3 is CASSLVQGVHEQYF. DNA for the CDR3: TGTGCCAGCAGCTTGGTACAGGGTGTTCACGAGCAGTACTTC.

This chain uses TRBV18 with TRBJ1-5; D is unresolved. The V end lost 9 bases, the J end lost 4 bases, and 13 bases lay between the germline ends. Germline CDR1 reads KGHSH; CDR2 reads LQKENI. The CDR3 covers 13 residues. The CDR3 loop is CARTELGNQPQHF. The CDR3, as DNA: TGTGCCAGAACAGAGTTGGGTAATCAGCCCCAGCATTTT.

V is TRBV5-1 and J is TRBJ2-1; D perhaps matches TRBD1 (5 bases). This CDR3 contains 14 residues. CDR1 and CDR2 from the germline V gene are SGHRS and YFSETQ. Deletions cut 0 bases from V and 4 bases from J, with 8 bases between. In DNA, the CDR3 is TGCGCCAGCAGCTTGGCGGCAGGGTACAATGAGCAGTTCTTC. Its translation: CASSLAAGYNEQFF.